This T cell receptor (beta chain) originates from a study of Graves' ophthalmopathy and Graves' hyperthyroidism. Overall study context: Peripheral blood was gathered at the point of initial diagnosis, before any treatment started.

Ophthalmopathy donors were characterized by moderate-to-severe activity, CAS of at least 3, NOSPECS of at least 4, and duration under 3 months. None of the included patients had other autoimmune diseases, uncontrolled infections, pregnancy or lactation, as these led to exclusion. Details on this clonotype: The target antigen is unknown. A read error is possible here, since a much larger clone lies one base away.

Study observations and caveats: Blood also harbored most expanded thyroid clonotypes above 0.001 frequency.

The CDR3 totals 15 residues. Germline-derived CDR1 and CDR2 are SGHDN and FVKESK. Investigators amplified TCR beta CDR3 regions from RNA transcripts. In the first round, RT-PCR was carried out with HTBI primers, and a multiplex PCR formed the second round. MiXCR was run by TCRdb on the multiplex PCR reads, yielding one entry per CDR3 protein. Of around 660,000 distinct CDR3 sequences in the sample, roughly 39% were seen once. V and J are TRBV14 and TRBJ1-1; D gene unclear. Material: peripheral blood. The source of this sequence is an adult man with Graves' ophthalmopathy. The CDR3 DNA reads as TGTGTCAGCAGCCAAGGTATGGGATTGAACACTGAAGCTTTCTTT. Translating gives CVSSQGMGLNTEAFF.